This entry lists 3 T cell receptor beta chains sequenced from one sample in a study of beta chain features in type 1 diabetes. The isolated RNA, all of it, was reverse transcribed, so expressed TCRB transcripts were what got sequenced. The method was immunoSEQ multiplex PCR; TCRdb's version includes in-frame clones alone and lacks a portion of them. The sample contains some 40,000 clones, 45% to 50% of which appear only once. The sequencing sample was made of central memory CD4+ T cells from blood. The receptors shown here come from a woman between 18 and 29 years old in good health.

V is TRBV2 and J is TRBJ2-3, with 8 bases that match TRBD2. This CDR3 spans 17 amino acids. Germline loops: CDR1 SNHLY, CDR2 FYNNEI. V lost 5 bases and J lost 4; bases outside the gene matches: 14. CDR3: CASSPGRAVVMADTQYF. In DNA form, the CDR3 reads TGTGCCAGCAGTCCCGGGAGGGCCGTTGTCATGGCAGATACGCAGTATTTT. Full variable domain (outside the CDR3, taken from reference TRBV2 and TRBJ2-3): EPEVTQTPSHQVTQMGQEVILRCVPISNHLYFYWYRQILGQKVEFLVSFYNNEISEKSEIFDDQFSVERPDGSNFTLKIRSTKLEDSAMYFCASSPGRAVVMADTQYFGPGTRLTVL.

V gene TRBV27 combines with J gene TRBJ1-3; D gene unclear. CDR1 and CDR2 from the germline V gene are MNHEY and SMNVEV (reference sequence). This CDR3 is 15 amino acids long. V was shortened by 4 bases and J by 0 bases, with 10 bases between the two germline ends. Here the CDR3 DNA reads TGTGCCAGCAGTTACGGACGGGGCTCTGGAAACACCATATATTTT. Translated: CASSYGRGSGNTIYF.

The chain couples TRBV28 to TRBJ1-5; no firm D call. The V gene lost 8 bases and the J gene lost 6 bases, with 14 bases spanning the gap. This CDR3 comprises 13 residues. The germline CDR1 and CDR2 sequences are MDHEN and SYDVKM. CDR3 coding DNA: TGTGCCAGCCACGGTGCCTATGGTCAGCCCCAGCATTTT. As protein: CASHGAYGQPQHF.